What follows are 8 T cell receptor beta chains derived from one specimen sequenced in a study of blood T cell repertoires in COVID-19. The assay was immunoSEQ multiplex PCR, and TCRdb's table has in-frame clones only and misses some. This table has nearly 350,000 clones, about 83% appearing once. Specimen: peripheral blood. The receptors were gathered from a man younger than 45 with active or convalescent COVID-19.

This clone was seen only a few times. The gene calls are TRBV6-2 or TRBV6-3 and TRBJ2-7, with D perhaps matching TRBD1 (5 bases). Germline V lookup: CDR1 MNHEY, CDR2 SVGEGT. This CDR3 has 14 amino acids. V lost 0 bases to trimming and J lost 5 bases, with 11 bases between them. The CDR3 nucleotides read TGTGCCAGCAGTTACTCGACGCAGGGTAACGAGCAGTACTTC. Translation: CASSYSTQGNEQYF.

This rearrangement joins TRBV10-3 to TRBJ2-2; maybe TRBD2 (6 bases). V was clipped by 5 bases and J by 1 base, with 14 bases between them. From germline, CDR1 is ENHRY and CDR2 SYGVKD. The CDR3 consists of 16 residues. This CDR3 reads CAISPLAGMNTGELFF. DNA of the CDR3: TGTGCCATCAGTCCCTTGGCGGGGATGAACACCGGGGAGCTGTTTTTT.

The CDR3 protein is CASSYVGQSYNSPLHF. The DNA of the CDR3 is TGTGCCAGCAGTTACGTGGGCCAGTCCTATAATTCACCCCTCCACTTT. The chain links TRBV6-5 to TRBJ1-6; D unclear. The CDR3 extends over 16 amino acids. Germline V gene sequence: CDR1 MNHEY, CDR2 SVGAGI. V shed 2 bases and J shed 1 base, with 9 bases lying between them.

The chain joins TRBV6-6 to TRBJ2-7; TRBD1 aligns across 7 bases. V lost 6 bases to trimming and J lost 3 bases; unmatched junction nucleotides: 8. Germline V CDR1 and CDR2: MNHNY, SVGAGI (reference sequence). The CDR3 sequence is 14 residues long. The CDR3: CASRFDRAGYEQYF. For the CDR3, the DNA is TGTGCCAGCAGGTTTGACAGGGCGGGCTACGAGCAGTACTTC.

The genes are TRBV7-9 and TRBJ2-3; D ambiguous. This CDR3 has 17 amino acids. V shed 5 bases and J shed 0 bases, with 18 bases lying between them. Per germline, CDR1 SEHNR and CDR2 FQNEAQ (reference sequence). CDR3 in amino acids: CASSGIGAHLSTDTQYF. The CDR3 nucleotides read TGTGCCAGCAGCGGTATAGGAGCCCACCTTAGCACAGATACGCAGTATTTT.

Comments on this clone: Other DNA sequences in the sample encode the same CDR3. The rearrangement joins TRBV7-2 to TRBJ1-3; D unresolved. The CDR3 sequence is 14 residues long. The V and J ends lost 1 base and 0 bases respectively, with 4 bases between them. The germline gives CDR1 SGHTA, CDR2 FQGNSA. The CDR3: CASSLGLSGNTIYF. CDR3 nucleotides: TGTGCCAGCAGCTTAGGTCTCTCTGGAAACACCATATATTTT.

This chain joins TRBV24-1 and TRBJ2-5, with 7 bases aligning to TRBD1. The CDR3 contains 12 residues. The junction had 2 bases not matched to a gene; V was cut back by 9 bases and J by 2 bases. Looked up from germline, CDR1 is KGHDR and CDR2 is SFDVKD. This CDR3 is CATGTAQETQYF. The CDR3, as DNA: TGTGCCACCGGGACAGCACAAGAGACCCAGTACTTC.

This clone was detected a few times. In DNA, the CDR3 is TGTGCCAGCAGCCAAGACCAAGGGACAGGGGGTTCTGGTGAGCAGTTCTTC. Its protein product is CASSQDQGTGGSGEQFF. The rearrangement joins TRBV4-2 to TRBJ2-1; 11 bases align to TRBD1. V shed 0 bases, J shed 9 bases, and the junction held 10 bases outside the gene matches. CDR3 length: 17 residues. CDR1 is LGHNA and CDR2 is YNFKEQ in the germline V gene.